This TCR beta chain was documented in a study of OX40 agonist ivuxolimab in advanced cancers. Germline-derived CDR1 and CDR2 are SGHRS and YFSETQ. Trimming shortened V by 0 bases and J by 4 bases, and 13 bases separated the two germline ends. CDR3 length: 15 amino acids. TCRdb's table, derived via immunoSEQ multiplex PCR, lists solely in-frame clones and lacks some. The sample holds about 65,000 clones; about nine tenths are singletons and the top ten take approximately 1%. This specimen was CD4+ or CD8+ T cells sorted from blood, taken in a trial of the OX40 agonist ivuxolimab. The TCR originated in an adult with an advanced solid tumor such as melanoma, head and neck, liver or kidney cancer. The J gene is TRBJ1-2, the V gene TRBV5-1; D may be TRBD1 (5 bases). The CDR3: CASSLESGPGYGYTF. The CDR3 DNA is TGCGCCAGCAGCTTGGAGTCAGGGCCGGGCTATGGCTACACCTTC.